This T cell receptor (beta chain) was sequenced for a study of CD8+ T cells in alopecia areata. At the level of the study: A 6-month off-drug phase came after tofacitinib, which had lasted 6 to 18 months.

The sample's treatment: oral pan-JAK inhibitor, 5-10 mg twice daily. Lesional scalp punch biopsies and peripheral blood came from alopecia areata patients. RNA extraction was followed by reverse transcription into cDNA, which acted as the sequencing template. Here immunoSEQ multiplex PCR was the method, and the copy in TCRdb shows in-frame clones only, minus some. Of approximately 150,000 clones in the sample, around 58% were seen once. Per germline, CDR1 MNHEY and CDR2 SMNVEV (reference sequence). The length of the CDR3 is 17 residues. V was pared by 6 bases and J by 5 bases, with 23 bases between. Whole-study results and caveats: Scalp clonality and expanded CD8+ clones among the top 100 were significantly decreased by tofacitinib.

Details on this clone: Antigen specificity is unknown.

This clonotype was sampled from a human donor with alopecia areata. This sample comprised CD4+ T cells sorted from blood, obtained at approximately week 60, from a patient treated with tofacitinib. This rearrangement joins TRBV27 to TRBJ2-1, with a tentative D call TRBD1 (6 bases). CDR3 region: CASSLAPRDNRNNEQFF. CDR3 sequence (DNA): TGTGCCAGCAGCTTAGCCCCTCGGGACAACCGGAACAATGAGCAGTTCTTC.